Included here is one TCR beta chain sequence, with context. It has no known antigen specificity. The sample holds no much larger clone one base away, and base qualities are not on file. This entry is derived from a study of cytomegalovirus exposure and HLA in healthy donors (dated by TCRdb to 2015 to 2018). For context, the study as a whole: According to a later analysis, the roughly 130 validation repertoires were produced on the same platform as the 666 repertoires of the first cohort. The aim of the study was to test whether cataloging public T cell receptors could identify signatures of past pathogen exposure. A separate validation cohort of roughly 110 different subjects was used in addition to the roughly 670-subject first cohort. To predict cytomegalovirus infection status, the study combined high-throughput TCR immunosequencing, statistical association of individual TCRs with disease status, and machine learning.

The donors belonged to the validation cohort of 90 to 150 subjects, which was separate from the approximately 700-subject first cohort. The library was obtained by the immunoSEQ multiplex PCR assay. Per the authors' processing: A statistical classification framework was built for diagnosing cytomegalovirus status from the catalog of TCR beta chain sequences. The table comes from immuneACCESS by way of TCRdb, which keeps in-frame sequences with V and J called. Part of the clones is missing from these tables; in studies checked, under half for an unresolved V gene and the rest for unknown reasons. Clonal size and the V and J genes are those of that table, whereas D and trimming came from the DNA. The table for this sample lists tens of thousands of clones; 90% to 95% of them were counted only once. The ten largest clones capture under 0.9% of the sample. On the study overall, not on this receptor specifically: The authors suggested that the approach could potentially be extended to other disease states and immunological phenotypes. Across donors, most TCR sequences were observed very rarely, whereas some public TCRs were present in many individuals. The classifier was reported to diagnose cytomegalovirus status with high specificity and sensitivity in both the original and validation cohorts. The study listed over 150 TCR beta chains as associated with cytomegalovirus. In vitro tests confirmed that a few of the cytomegalovirus-associated TCR beta chains recognize cytomegalovirus antigens. A later analysis had no HLA typing for the validation cohort, so co-occurrence there was scored across all 120 repertoires. Subsequent analysis determined that TCRs grouped into clusters in the first cohort also showed a tendency toward co-occurrence across the approximately 110 validation repertoires, and 85% to 95% of cluster scores exceeded 0.

From a lookup of the germline V gene, CDR1 and CDR2 are MDHEN and SYDVKM. The CDR3 sequence holds 17 residues, the cysteine and phenylalanine included. Of the read, only the CDR3 DNA is kept; its 51 bases are in frame from base 1. The V end gives up 3 bases and the J end 6 bases, leaving 10 bases in the junction not matched to a gene. The sample consisted of PBMCs. The source of this sequence is a woman younger than 35 in good health and CMV-seronegative. The V and J segments used are TRBV28 and TRBJ2-1, with TRBD2 matching 11 junction bases. The CDR3: CASSLPPGLAVFNEQFF. The nucleotide sequence reads as follows: TGTGCCAGCAGTTTGCCTCCGGGACTAGCGGTATTCAATGAGCAGTTCTTC.